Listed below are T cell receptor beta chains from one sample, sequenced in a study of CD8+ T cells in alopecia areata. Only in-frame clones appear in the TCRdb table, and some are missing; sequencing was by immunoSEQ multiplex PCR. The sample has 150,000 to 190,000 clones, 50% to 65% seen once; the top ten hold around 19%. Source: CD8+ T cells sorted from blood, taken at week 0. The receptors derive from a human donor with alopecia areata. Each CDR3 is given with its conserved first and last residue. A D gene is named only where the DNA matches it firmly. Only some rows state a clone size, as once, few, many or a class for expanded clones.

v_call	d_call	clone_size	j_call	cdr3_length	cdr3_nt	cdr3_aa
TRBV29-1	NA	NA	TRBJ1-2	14	TGCAGCGTTGATCCGGGACAAGCCACATATGGCTACACCTTC	CSVDPGQATYGYTF
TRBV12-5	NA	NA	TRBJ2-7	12	TGTGCTAGTGGTTTGGGCGCCTCCGAGCAGTACTTC	CASGLGASEQYF
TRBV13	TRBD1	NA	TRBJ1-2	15	TGTGCCTCCTGGGACAGGGGGGAAGTTAACTATGGCTACACCTTC	CASWDRGEVNYGYTF
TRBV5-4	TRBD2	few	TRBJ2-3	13	TGTGCCAGCAGCCTTAGCGGGGGGGTTACGCAGTATTTT	CASSLSGGVTQYF
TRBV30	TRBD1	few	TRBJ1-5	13	TGTGCCTGGGGACAGGGAGAGCAATCAGCCCAGCATTTT	CAWGQGEQSAQHF
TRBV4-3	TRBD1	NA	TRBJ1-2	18	TGCGCCAGCAGCCAGGGGACAAGGACAGGTGATCCTAACTATGGCTACACCTTC	CASSQGTRTGDPNYGYTF
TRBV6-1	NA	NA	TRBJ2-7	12	TGTGCCAGCAAGCACCCGGTCTACGAGCAGTACTTC	CASKHPVYEQYF
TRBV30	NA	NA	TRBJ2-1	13	TGTGCCTGGAGGGCCTTAGGTGACAATGAGCAGTTCTTC	CAWRALGDNEQFF
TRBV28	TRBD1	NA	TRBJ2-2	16	TGTGCCAGCAGCTCTAACCACAGGGGGCGAACCGGGGAGCTGTTTTTT	CASSSNHRGRTGELFF
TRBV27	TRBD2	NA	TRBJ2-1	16	TGTGCCAGCAGTTATTCGAGCGGGGAATCCTACAATGAGCAGTTCTTC	CASSYSSGESYNEQFF
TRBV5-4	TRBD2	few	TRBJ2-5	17	TGTGCCAGCAGCGCCGTTATTAGCGGGGGAGGCGGGGAGACCCAGTACTTC	CASSAVISGGGGETQYF
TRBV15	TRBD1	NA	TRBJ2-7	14	TGTGCCACCAGCACCGGACAGGGGGCGTACGAGCAGTACTTC	CATSTGQGAYEQYF
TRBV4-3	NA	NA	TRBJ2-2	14	TGCGCCAGCAGCCAAGTCAGTGTCGTCGGGGAGCTGTTTTTT	CASSQVSVVGELFF
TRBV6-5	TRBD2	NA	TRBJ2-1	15	TGTGCCAGCAGCCTCAGCGGGGGGCTTTACAATGAGCAGTTCTTC	CASSLSGGLYNEQFF
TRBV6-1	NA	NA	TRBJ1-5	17	TGTGCCAGCAGTGAAGGCGGGGAGAGGAACTTGGATCAGCCCCAGCATTTT	CASSEGGERNLDQPQHF
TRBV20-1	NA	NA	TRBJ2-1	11	TGCAGTGCTAGAGATTCGGGAGTACAGTTCTTC	CSARDSGVQFF
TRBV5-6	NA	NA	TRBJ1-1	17	TGTGCCAGCAGCTTGGGAGTCAGCGCTGTTTGGCACACTGAAGCTTTCTTT	CASSLGVSAVWHTEAFF
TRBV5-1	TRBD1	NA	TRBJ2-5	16	TGCGCCAGCAGCTTGACCCGGGACAGGGGCGACCCATCTCAGTACTTC	CASSLTRDRGDPSQYF
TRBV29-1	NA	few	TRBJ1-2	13	TGCAGCGTTCCCCAGGGCGATGGGGGTGGCTACACCTTC	CSVPQGDGGGYTF
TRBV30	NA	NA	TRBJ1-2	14	TGTGCCTGGAGTGTATCCTTAGGGGGAGAGGGCTACACCTTC	CAWSVSLGGEGYTF
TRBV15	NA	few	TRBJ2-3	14	TGTGCCACCAGCAGAGAGGGTCCTCCGGATACGCAGTATTTT	CATSREGPPDTQYF
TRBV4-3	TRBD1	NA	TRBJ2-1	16	TGCGCCAGCAGCCAACGCCTAAGTGGACAGGCCAATGAGCAGTTCTTC	CASSQRLSGQANEQFF
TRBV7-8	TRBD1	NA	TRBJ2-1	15	TGTGCCAGCACCCTTAGGGGGGACAGGGTCGATGAGCAGTTCTTC	CASTLRGDRVDEQFF
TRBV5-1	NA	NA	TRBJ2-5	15	TGCGCCAGCAGCTTTAGAAGCAGGGAAAAAGAGACCCAGTACTTC	CASSFRSREKETQYF
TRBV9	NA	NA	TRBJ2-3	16	TGTGCCAGCAGCGTAGCTTCCAGAGCAACCACAGATACGCAGTATTTT	CASSVASRATTDTQYF
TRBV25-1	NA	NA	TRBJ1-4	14	TGTGCCAGCAGTGATTGGAGGCTTAATGAAAAACTGTTTTTT	CASSDWRLNEKLFF
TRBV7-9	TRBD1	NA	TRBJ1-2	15	TGTGCCAGCAGCCCAGCAGGGACAGGGATTTATGGCTACACCTTC	CASSPAGTGIYGYTF
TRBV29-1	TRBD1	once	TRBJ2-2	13	TGCAGCGTTGTAGGGACAGGGGCCGGGGAGCTGTTTTTT	CSVVGTGAGELFF